These 14 T cell receptor beta chains came from one sample sequenced in a study of T-cell reconstitution after alpha-beta-depleted transplantation in children. Preparation of the TCRbeta library was carried out with unique molecular identifiers. TCRdb passed the PCR reads through MiXCR, listing each CDR3 protein once. The table includes over 150,000 distinct CDR3 sequences, roughly 6.6% detected once. The specimen was PBMCs, collected before TCRalphabeta/CD19-depleted stem cell transplant. Source of these receptors: a boy younger than 10 with acute lymphoblastic leukemia, due to receive a stem cell transplant.

This clonotype has only a few counts. This chain links TRBV7-6 with TRBJ2-7; 8 positions match TRBD1. The CDR3 runs to 13 residues. With 7 bases clipped from V and 5 bases from J, the junction kept 7 bases outside the gene matches. The germline gives CDR1 SGHVS, CDR2 FNYEAQ. The CDR3 region has the DNA TGTGCCAGCACCTCCGGGACAGGCGACGAGCAGTACTTC. Protein sequence: CASTSGTGDEQYF.

This clonotype has only a few counts. V is TRBV6-5 and J is TRBJ1-1, with D tentatively TRBD1 (6 bases). There are 15 residues in the CDR3. Germline CDR1 is MNHEY and CDR2 is SVGAGI. V was pared by 2 bases and J by 6 bases, with 16 bases between. DNA of the CDR3: TGTGCCAGCAGTTACCGGCCCGAGGGGGTCCCTGAAGCTTTCTTT. It translates to CASSYRPEGVPEAFF.

This clonotype was observed a handful of times. V and J are TRBV7-9 and TRBJ1-1, with D maybe TRBD1 (5 bases). CDR1 and CDR2 from the germline V gene are SEHNR and FQNEAQ (reference sequence). The CDR3 loop spans 11 amino acids. Trimming pared 9 bases from V and 10 bases from J, leaving 15 bases between. The CDR3 spells CASTPIGAAFF. DNA of the CDR3: TGTGCCAGTACACCAATTGGGGCAGCTTTCTTT.

This clonotype was counted ten times or more. This CDR3 reads CASSEYVAEQFF. The DNA for the CDR3 is TGTGCCAGCAGTGAATACGTTGCTGAGCAGTTCTTC. The chain employs TRBV2 and TRBJ2-1; D not resolved. CDR3 length: 12 amino acids. Looked up from germline, CDR1 is SNHLY and CDR2 is FYNNEI. The V end was cut by 2 bases, the J end by 9 bases, with 8 bases between.

This clonotype was recorded many times. The chain couples TRBV3-1 to TRBJ2-1; TRBD2 aligns across 12 bases. The CDR3 covers 16 residues. Per germline, CDR1 LGHDT and CDR2 YNNKEL (reference sequence). The V segment lost 4 bases and the J segment 8 bases; nucleotides outside the gene matches: 9. Here the CDR3 DNA reads TGTGCCAGCAGCCTCCTAGCGGGGGGGCCAAGGGATGAGCAGTTCTTC. Amino acids: CASSLLAGGPRDEQFF.

This clonotype was seen ten or more times. This sequence joins TRBV7-2 and TRBJ2-5; 14 positions match TRBD2. CDR1 and CDR2 (germline): SGHTA, FQGNSA. The V segment lost 3 bases and the J segment 1 base; nucleotides outside the gene matches: 1. The CDR3 consists of 16 residues. The CDR3 nucleotides read TGTGCCAGCAGCTTGACTAGCGGGAGGGCCCAAGAGACCCAGTACTTC. It codes for CASSLTSGRAQETQYF.

There are many counts of this clonotype. CDR3: CASSEDSTTDTQYF. CDR3 bases: TGCGCCAGCAGCGAGGACTCGACCACAGATACGCAGTATTTT. The rearrangement uses TRBV5-1 and TRBJ2-3; D might be TRBD2 (5 bases). Per germline, CDR1 SGHRS and CDR2 YFSETQ. Trimming stripped 4 bases from V and 2 bases from J, with 11 bases between. The CDR3 runs to 14 residues.

This clonotype occurred many times. The rearrangement joins TRBV29-1 to TRBJ2-5; D not certain. Looked up from germline, CDR1 is SQVTM and CDR2 is ANQGSEA. Trimming pared 0 bases from V and 5 bases from J, leaving 1 base between. The CDR3 runs 10 residues. The CDR3 spells CSVEDETQYF. In DNA form, the CDR3 reads TGCAGCGTTGAAGATGAGACCCAGTACTTC.

The chain links TRBV18 to TRBJ1-2; no reliable D call. The CDR3 is 16 residues long. Germline CDR1 and CDR2: KGHSH and LQKENI. The V end lost 1 base, the J end lost 3 bases, and 15 bases lay between the germline ends. This CDR3 reads CASSPRNPGVYYGYTF. As DNA, the CDR3 is TGTGCCAGCTCACCACGCAATCCCGGGGTATACTATGGCTACACCTTC.

This clonotype has at least ten counts. The gene calls are TRBV7-9 and TRBJ2-4, with D perhaps TRBD2 (6 bases). Trimming stripped 6 bases from V and 0 bases from J, with 12 bases between. The V gene's germline CDR1 is SEHNR and CDR2 FQNEAQ (reference sequence). The CDR3 sequence is 15 residues long. This CDR3 is CASSGRGLAKNIQYF. CDR3 coding DNA: TGTGCCAGCAGTGGGCGGGGACTAGCCAAAAACATTCAGTACTTC.

The rearrangement uses TRBV5-1 and TRBJ2-7; a weak D match, TRBD2 (6 bases). The CDR3 runs to 13 residues. In germline, CDR1 is SGHRS, CDR2 YFSETQ. V gave up 3 bases and J gave up 2 bases, with 9 bases separating them. The CDR3 loop reads CASSWGETYEQYF. CDR3 DNA: TGCGCCAGCAGCTGGGGGGAGACCTACGAGCAGTACTTC.

This clonotype was seen only a few times. CDR3: CASSPAAGPYEQYF. The CDR3 bases are TGTGCCAGCAGCCCCGCCGCAGGGCCCTACGAGCAGTACTTC. This rearrangement joins TRBV9 to TRBJ2-7, with TRBD1 as a possible D gene (5 bases). Germline lookup yields CDR1 SGDLS and CDR2 YYNGEE. The CDR3 is made up of 14 amino acids. The V end lost 4 bases, the J end lost 2 bases, and 13 bases lay between the germline ends. The whole variable domain, remainder taken from reference TRBV9 and TRBJ2-7, is DSGVTQTPKHLITATGQRVTLRCSPRSGDLSVYWYQQSLDQGLQFLIQYYNGEERAKGNILERFSAQQFPDLHSELNLSSLELGDSALYFCASSPAAGPYEQYFGPGTRLTVT.

The chain is built from TRBV18 and TRBJ2-7; D gene ambiguous. From germline, CDR1 is KGHSH and CDR2 LQKENI. The CDR3 length is 12 residues. Trimming took 2 bases from V and 6 from J, leaving 8 bases between them. CDR3 in amino acids: CASSPGPREQYF. CDR3 nucleotide sequence: TGTGCCAGCTCACCAGGACCACGCGAGCAGTACTTC.

In its sample, this clonotype was seen a few times. The V call is TRBV6-2 or TRBV6-3, the J call TRBJ1-1; 7 bases are a match to TRBD1. V was clipped by 2 bases and J by 7 bases; unmatched bases: 10. The germline gives CDR1 MNHEY, CDR2 SVGEGT. The CDR3 sequence is 15 residues long. CDR3 nucleotide sequence: TGTGCCAGCAGTTACCCAAGACAGGGCGTTGATGAAGCTTTCTTT. Encoded protein: CASSYPRQGVDEAFF.